The source of this T cell receptor beta chain is a study of response to subunit inactivated influenza vaccine. J was trimmed by 10 bases and V by 2 bases; bases with no gene match: 8. The CDR3 has 15 residues. Germline CDR1 ENHRY, CDR2 SYGVKD. Via MiXCR, TCRdb re-called the RT-PCR reads, giving one row per CDR3 protein. The data hold roughly 790,000 distinct CDR3 sequences, with approximately 22% observed a single time. On this clonotype itself: Its antigen is currently unknown.

Study results and limitations: A suggestion made by the authors is that each seasonal influenza vaccination recruits few new T cells.

The chain joins TRBV10-3 to TRBJ2-1, with 10 bases aligning to TRBD1. The sample in question was PBMCs from blood, obtained 4 to 6 days after vaccination. This TCR was sampled from a man aged 50-59 years who received an inactivated influenza vaccine. CDR3 in amino acids: CAISEPGQGSKEQFF. The CDR3 nucleotides are TGTGCCATCAGTGAGCCGGGACAGGGGAGCAAGGAGCAGTTCTTC.